This entry features one T cell receptor (beta chain) sequence. The data derive from a study of cytomegalovirus exposure and HLA in healthy donors. The PCR contained 60 Vbeta and 13 Jbeta primers. The method was immunoSEQ multiplex PCR; TCRdb's version includes in-frame clones alone and lacks a portion of them. The table lists about 130,000 clones, over 60% of them singletons. The sequence came from a female donor in good health and CMV-seronegative. The specimen sequenced was PBMCs.

In DNA form, the CDR3 reads TGTGCCAGTAGTCGGGGGATACTAACCGGAGGCTACACCTTC. It translates to CASSRGILTGGYTF. The gene calls are TRBV19 and TRBJ1-2; TRBD1 might be the D (5 bases). The CDR3 runs 14 residues. V shed 5 bases and J shed 8 bases, with 18 bases lying between them. Germline V gives CDR1 LNHDA, CDR2 SQIVND (reference sequence).